A single sample gave rise to the 5 T cell receptor beta chains below, sequenced in a study of early T cells in non-severe SARS-CoV-2 infection. TCRdb reprocessed the 5' RACE reads with MiXCR, giving one entry per CDR3 protein. The sample records 57,000 or so distinct CDR3 sequences, 5.6% being singletons. The sequencing input was whole blood. The source is an adult who was a healthcare worker with PCR-confirmed SARS-CoV-2 infection or an uninfected control (not recorded which).

This clonotype came up many times. This chain links TRBV20-1 with TRBJ2-3; a weak D match, TRBD2 (6 bases). The length of the CDR3 is 13 residues. The germline V gene has CDR1 DFQATT and CDR2 SNEGSKA (reference sequence). V was clipped by 5 bases and J by 4 bases, with 13 bases between them. The DNA of the CDR3 is TGCAGTGCTCTAAAGCCGGGAGCAGATACGCAGTATTTT. This sequence encodes CSALKPGADTQYF.

This clonotype appeared many times. The chain combines TRBV20-1 with TRBJ1-1; D not certain. The length of the CDR3 is 11 residues. V shed 1 base and J shed 5 bases, with 5 bases lying between them. Germline V gene lookup returns CDR1 DFQATT and CDR2 SNEGSKA (reference sequence). This chain's CDR3 is CSARAETEAFF. CDR3 nucleotide sequence: TGCAGTGCTAGAGCAGAGACTGAAGCTTTCTTT.

This clonotype was counted a few times. The V call is TRBV5-1, the J call TRBJ2-5; weak D call: TRBD2 (6 bases). The CDR3 is 14 residues long. Germline CDR1 reads SGHRS; CDR2 reads YFSETQ. Trimming removed 4 bases from V and 3 bases from J, with 13 bases in between. This chain's CDR3 is CASSPLGGEETQYF. DNA for the CDR3: TGCGCCAGCAGCCCGCTTGGAGGGGAAGAGACCCAGTACTTC.

There are many counts of this clonotype. The chain couples TRBV29-1 to TRBJ1-1; D is undetermined. This CDR3 is built from 12 residues. Germline V gene sequence: CDR1 SQVTM, CDR2 ANQGSEA. Trimming cost V 3 bases and J 11 bases, with 16 bases left between them. CDR3 coding DNA: TGCAGCGTTGACCTTAGAGGCCCGGGTGCTTTCTTT. Its translation: CSVDLRGPGAFF.

This clonotype was seen more than once but under ten times. The genes are TRBV5-4 and TRBJ2-3; D tentatively fits TRBD1 or TRBD2 (6 bases each). From germline, CDR1 is SGHNT and CDR2 YYREEE (reference sequence). This CDR3 comprises 16 residues. Trimming stripped 0 bases from V and 6 bases from J, with 17 bases between. CDR3 sequence (DNA): TGTGCCAGCAGCTTGGGGGGGGCTAGCGAAGCGGATACGCAGTATTTT. This gives the protein CASSLGGASEADTQYF.